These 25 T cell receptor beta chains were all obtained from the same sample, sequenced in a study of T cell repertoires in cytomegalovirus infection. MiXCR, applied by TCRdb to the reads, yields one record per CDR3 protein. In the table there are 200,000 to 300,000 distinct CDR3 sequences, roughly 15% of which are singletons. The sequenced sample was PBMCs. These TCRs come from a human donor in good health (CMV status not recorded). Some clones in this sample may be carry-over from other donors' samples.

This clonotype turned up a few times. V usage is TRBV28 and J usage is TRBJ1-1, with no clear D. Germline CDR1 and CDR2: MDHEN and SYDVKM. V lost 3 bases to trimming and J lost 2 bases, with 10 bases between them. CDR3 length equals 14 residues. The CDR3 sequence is CASSFAGQNTEAFF. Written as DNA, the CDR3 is TGTGCCAGCAGTTTTGCGGGCCAAAACACTGAAGCTTTCTTT.

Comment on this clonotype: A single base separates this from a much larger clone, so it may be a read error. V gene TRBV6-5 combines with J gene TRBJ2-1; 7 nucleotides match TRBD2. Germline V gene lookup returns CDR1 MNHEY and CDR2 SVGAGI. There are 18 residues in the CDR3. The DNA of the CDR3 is TGTGTCAGCAGTAAAGTCCTCCTTGCGGGAGCTTCCTACAATGAGCAGTTCTTC. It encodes CVSSKVLLAGASYNEQFF.

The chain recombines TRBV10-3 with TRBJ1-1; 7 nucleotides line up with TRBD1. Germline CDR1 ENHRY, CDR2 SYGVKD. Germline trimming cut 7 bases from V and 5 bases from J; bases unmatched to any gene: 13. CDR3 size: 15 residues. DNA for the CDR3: TGTGCCATCAAGATGACACAGGGGCTGAGGACTGAAGCTTTCTTT. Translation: CAIKMTQGLRTEAFF.

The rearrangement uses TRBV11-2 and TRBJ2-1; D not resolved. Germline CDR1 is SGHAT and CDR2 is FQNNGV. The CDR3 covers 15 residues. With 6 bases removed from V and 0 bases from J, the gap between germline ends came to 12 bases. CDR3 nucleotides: TGTGCCAGCAGGGTGGGCCTTAGCTCCTACAATGAGCAGTTCTTC. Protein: CASRVGLSSYNEQFF.

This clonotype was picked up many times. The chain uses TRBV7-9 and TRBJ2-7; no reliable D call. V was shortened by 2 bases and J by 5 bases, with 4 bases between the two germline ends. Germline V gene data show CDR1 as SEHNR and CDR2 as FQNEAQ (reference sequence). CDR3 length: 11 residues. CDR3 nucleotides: TGTGCCAGCAGCTTAAACCACGAGCAGTACTTC. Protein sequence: CASSLNHEQYF.

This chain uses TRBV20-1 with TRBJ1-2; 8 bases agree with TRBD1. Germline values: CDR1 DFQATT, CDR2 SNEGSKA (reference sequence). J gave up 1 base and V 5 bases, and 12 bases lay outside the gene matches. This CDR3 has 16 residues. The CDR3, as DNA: TGCAGTGCTGACCTGGAAGGACAGGGCTTTAACTATGGCTACACCTTC. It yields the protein CSADLEGQGFNYGYTF.

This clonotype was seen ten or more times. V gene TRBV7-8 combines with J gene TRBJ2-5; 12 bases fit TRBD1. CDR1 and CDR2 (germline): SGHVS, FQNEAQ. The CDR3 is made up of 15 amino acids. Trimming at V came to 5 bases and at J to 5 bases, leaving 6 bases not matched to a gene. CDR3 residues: CASSHRDRGLETQYF. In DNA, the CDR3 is TGTGCCAGCAGCCACCGGGACAGGGGGCTGGAGACCCAGTACTTC.

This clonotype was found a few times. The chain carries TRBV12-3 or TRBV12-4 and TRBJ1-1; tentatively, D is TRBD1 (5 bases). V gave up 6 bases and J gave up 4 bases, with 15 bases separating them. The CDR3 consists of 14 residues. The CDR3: CASSQGPGGTEAFF. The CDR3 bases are TGTGCCAGCAGCCAGGGCCCTGGAGGCACTGAAGCTTTCTTT.

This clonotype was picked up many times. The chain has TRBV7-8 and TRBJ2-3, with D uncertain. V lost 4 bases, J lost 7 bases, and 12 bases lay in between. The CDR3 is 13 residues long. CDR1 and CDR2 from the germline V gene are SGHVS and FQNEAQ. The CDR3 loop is CASSSDLSNTQYF. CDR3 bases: TGTGCCAGCAGCTCAGACCTATCTAATACGCAGTATTTT.

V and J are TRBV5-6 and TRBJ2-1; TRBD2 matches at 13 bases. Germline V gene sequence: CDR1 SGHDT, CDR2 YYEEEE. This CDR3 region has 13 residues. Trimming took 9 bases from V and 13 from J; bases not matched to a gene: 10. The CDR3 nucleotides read TGTGCCACCCAGAGGACTAGCGGGAGCCTTCAGTTCTTC. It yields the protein CATQRTSGSLQFF.

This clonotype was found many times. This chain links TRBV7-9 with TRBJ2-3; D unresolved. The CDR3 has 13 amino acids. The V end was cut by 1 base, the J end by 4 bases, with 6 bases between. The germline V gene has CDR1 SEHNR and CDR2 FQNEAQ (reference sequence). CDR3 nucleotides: TGTGCCAGCAGCTTAGTAGGATCAGATACGCAGTATTTT. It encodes CASSLVGSDTQYF.

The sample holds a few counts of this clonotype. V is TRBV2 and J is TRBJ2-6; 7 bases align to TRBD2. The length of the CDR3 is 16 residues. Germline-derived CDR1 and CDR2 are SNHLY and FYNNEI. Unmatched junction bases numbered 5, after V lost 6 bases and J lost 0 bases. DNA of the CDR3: TGTGCCAGCAGGGAGCGGGGCCCCTCTGGGGCCAACGTCCTGACTTTC. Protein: CASRERGPSGANVLTF.

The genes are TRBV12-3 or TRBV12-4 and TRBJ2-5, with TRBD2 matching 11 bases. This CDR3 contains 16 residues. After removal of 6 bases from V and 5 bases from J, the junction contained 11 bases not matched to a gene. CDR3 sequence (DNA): TGTGCCAGCAGCGGTAGCGGGGGGGCCGCCTTTGAGACCCAGTACTTC. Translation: CASSGSGGAAFETQYF.

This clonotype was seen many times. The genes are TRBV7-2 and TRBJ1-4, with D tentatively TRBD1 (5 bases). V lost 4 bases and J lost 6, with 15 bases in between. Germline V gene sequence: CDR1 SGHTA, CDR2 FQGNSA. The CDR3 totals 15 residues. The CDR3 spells CASSSVGTTHEKLFF. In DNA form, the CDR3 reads TGTGCCAGCAGCTCCGTCGGGACGACCCATGAAAAACTGTTTTTT.

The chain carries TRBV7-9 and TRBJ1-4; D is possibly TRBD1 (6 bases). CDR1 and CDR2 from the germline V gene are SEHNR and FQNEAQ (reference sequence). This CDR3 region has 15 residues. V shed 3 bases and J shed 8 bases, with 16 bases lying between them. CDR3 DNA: TGTGCCAGCAGCTTGGTGGGACAACCCCTCGAAAAACTGTTTTTT. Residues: CASSLVGQPLEKLFF. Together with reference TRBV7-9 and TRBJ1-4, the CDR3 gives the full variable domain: DTGVSQNPRHKITKRGQNVTFRCDPISEHNRLYWYRQTLGQGPEFLTYFQNEAQLEKSRLLSDRFSAERPKGSFSTLEIQRTEQGDSAMYLCASSLVGQPLEKLFFGSGTQLSVL.

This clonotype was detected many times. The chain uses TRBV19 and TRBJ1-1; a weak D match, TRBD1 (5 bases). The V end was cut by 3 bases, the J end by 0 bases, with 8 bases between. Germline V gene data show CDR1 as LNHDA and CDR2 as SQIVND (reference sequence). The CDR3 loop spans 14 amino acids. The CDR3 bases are TGTGCCAGTAGTATCCAGGGCGTGAACACTGAAGCTTTCTTT. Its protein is CASSIQGVNTEAFF. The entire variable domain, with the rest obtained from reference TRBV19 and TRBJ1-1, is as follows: DGGITQSPKYLFRKEGQNVTLSCEQNLNHDAMYWYRQDPGQGLRLIYYSQIVNDFQKGDIAEGYSVSREKKESFPLTVTSAQKNPTAFYLCASSIQGVNTEAFFGQGTRLTVV.

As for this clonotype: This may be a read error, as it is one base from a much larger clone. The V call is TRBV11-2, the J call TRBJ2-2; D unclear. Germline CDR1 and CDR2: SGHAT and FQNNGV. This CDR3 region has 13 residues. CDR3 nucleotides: TGTGTCAGCAGCTTAGACAAGGCCGGGGAGCTGTTTTTT. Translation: CVSSLDKAGELFF. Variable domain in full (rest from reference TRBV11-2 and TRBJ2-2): EAGVAQSPRYKIIEKRQSVAFWCNPISGHATLYWYQQILGQGPKLLIQFQNNGVVDDSQLPKDRFSAERLKGVDSTLKIQPAKLEDSAVYLCVSSLDKAGELFFGEGSRLTVL.

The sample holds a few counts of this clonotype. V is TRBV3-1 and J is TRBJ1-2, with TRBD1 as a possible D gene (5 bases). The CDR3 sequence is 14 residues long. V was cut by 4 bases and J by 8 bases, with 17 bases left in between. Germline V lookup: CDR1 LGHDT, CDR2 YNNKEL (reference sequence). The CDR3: CASSLLRGGEGYTF. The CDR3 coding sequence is TGTGCCAGCAGCCTCTTAAGGGGAGGAGAGGGCTACACCTTC.

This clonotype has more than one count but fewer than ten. This CDR3 reads CASSVGGSNQPQHF. The CDR3 DNA sequence: TGTGCCAGCAGCGTAGGGGGGTCAAATCAGCCCCAGCATTTT. V is TRBV9 and J is TRBJ1-5; the D gene is possibly TRBD1 (5 bases). With 0 bases removed from V and 4 bases from J, the gap between germline ends came to 8 bases. The length of the CDR3 is 14 residues. CDR1 and CDR2 (germline): SGDLS, YYNGEE.

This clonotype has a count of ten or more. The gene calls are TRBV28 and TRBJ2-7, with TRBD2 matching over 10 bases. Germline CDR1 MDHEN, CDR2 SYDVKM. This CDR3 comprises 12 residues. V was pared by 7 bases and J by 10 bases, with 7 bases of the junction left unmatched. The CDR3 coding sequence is TGTGCCAGCACCACTCTAGCGGGAGTTCAGTACTTC. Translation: CASTTLAGVQYF.

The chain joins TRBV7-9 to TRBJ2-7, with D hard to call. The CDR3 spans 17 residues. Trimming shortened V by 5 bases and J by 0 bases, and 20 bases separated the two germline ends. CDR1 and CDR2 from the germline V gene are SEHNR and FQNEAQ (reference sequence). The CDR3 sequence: CASSHPISPKSSYEQYF. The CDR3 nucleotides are TGTGCCAGCAGCCACCCAATTTCACCGAAGAGCTCCTACGAGCAGTACTTC.

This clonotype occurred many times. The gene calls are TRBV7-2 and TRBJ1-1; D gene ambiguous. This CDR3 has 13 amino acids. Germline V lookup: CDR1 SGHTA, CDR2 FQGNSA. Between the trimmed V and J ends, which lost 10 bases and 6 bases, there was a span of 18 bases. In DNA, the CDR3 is TGTGCCACCACCCCTAGCCGGGGATCTGAAGCTTTCTTT. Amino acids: CATTPSRGSEAFF.

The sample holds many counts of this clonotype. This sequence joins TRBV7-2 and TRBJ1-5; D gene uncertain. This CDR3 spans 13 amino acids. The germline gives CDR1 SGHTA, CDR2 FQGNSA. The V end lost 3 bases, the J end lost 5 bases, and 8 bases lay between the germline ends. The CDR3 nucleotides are TGTGCCAGCAGCTTTAGAGAGGATCAGCCCCAGCATTTT. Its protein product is CASSFREDQPQHF.

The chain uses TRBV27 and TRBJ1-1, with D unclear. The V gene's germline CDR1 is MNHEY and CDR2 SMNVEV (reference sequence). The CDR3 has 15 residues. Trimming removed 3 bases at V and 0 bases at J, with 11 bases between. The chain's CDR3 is CASSFGQFMNTEAFF. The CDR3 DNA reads TGTGCCAGCAGTTTTGGGCAGTTCATGAACACTGAAGCTTTCTTT.

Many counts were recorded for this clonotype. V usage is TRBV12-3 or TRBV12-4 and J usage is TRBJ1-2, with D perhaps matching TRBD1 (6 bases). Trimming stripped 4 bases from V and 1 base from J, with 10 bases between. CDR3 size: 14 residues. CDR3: CASSSRQDNYGYTF. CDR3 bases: TGTGCCAGCAGTTCCAGACAGGATAACTATGGCTACACCTTC.